This T cell receptor (beta chain) was sequenced in a study of blood T cell repertoires in COVID-19. Repertoires were generated with immunoSEQ multiplex PCR, while TCRdb's copy carries only in-frame clones and drops some. The sample includes 350,000 to 400,000 clones, about 89% of them seen just once. The CDR3 consists of 14 residues. The germline CDR1 and CDR2 sequences are MNHEY and SMNVEV (reference sequence). V dropped 4 bases and J dropped 7; count of bases not matched to a gene: 8. The rearrangement joins TRBV27 to TRBJ1-2, with 8 bases fitting TRBD1. The clonotype comes from a woman aged 35 to 49 who had been exposed to COVID-19. The source material was PBMCs or T cells enriched from blood (not recorded which). CDR3 residues: CASSSDRAGSGYTF. CDR3 nucleotide sequence: TGTGCCAGCAGTTCGGACAGGGCGGGTAGTGGCTACACCTTC.